The 9 T cell receptor beta chains below come from one sample, sequenced in a study of blood T cells in healthy people across ages. Next came a second PCR, run for about 7 to 12 cycles, which used a sample-barcoded 5' primer along with a J-beta primer mix. TCRdb re-called the 5' RACE reads through MiXCR, storing one row per CDR3 protein. The sample consists of roughly 1.6 million distinct CDR3 sequences, roughly a third of them appearing once. Sequenced input: blood. Source of these receptors: a woman aged 30 to 39 in good health.

Of note for this clonotype: A read error may produce the germline difference seen at one junction end. The chain is built from TRBV20-1 and TRBJ1-2; D gene ambiguous. The V gene's germline CDR1 is DFQATT and CDR2 SNEGSKA (reference sequence). CDR3 length: 11 residues. In nucleotides, the CDR3 is TGCAGTGTTAGAGACATCTATGGCTACACCTTC. Encoded protein: CSVRDIYGYTF.

This clonotype occurred a few times. This sequence joins TRBV5-1 and TRBJ1-1; maybe TRBD1 (5 bases). This CDR3 region has 12 residues. The ends were cut back, 8 bases at V and 4 bases at J, with 12 bases in the middle. Looked up from germline, CDR1 is SGHRS and CDR2 is YFSETQ. The CDR3 loop is CASGTPGTEAFF. In DNA form, the CDR3 reads TGCGCCAGTGGGACCCCCGGCACTGAAGCTTTCTTT.

This clonotype was observed a single time. This chain links TRBV6-5 with TRBJ1-1, with D possibly being TRBD1 (6 bases). This CDR3 has 15 residues. Trimming removed 6 bases from V and 2 bases from J, with 16 bases in between. In germline, CDR1 is MNHEY, CDR2 SVGAGI. The CDR3 protein is CASRLGGNFNTEAFF. The CDR3 DNA reads TGTGCCAGCAGATTAGGGGGAAATTTTAACACTGAAGCTTTCTTT.

In this sample, this clonotype turned up a few times. This chain links TRBV5-1 with TRBJ2-3, with a weak D call TRBD1 (6 bases). Trimming stripped 4 bases from V and 6 bases from J, with 18 bases between. This CDR3 contains 15 residues. Germline V gene sequence: CDR1 SGHRS, CDR2 YFSETQ. The CDR3 sequence is CASSVTGLRKDTQYF. CDR3 coding DNA: TGCGCCAGCAGCGTCACAGGGCTTCGAAAGGATACGCAGTATTTT.

A word on this clonotype: At one end the junction does not follow the germline gene, possibly because of a read error. The chain recombines TRBV7-3 with TRBJ2-3, with D unresolved. Germline V gene data show CDR1 as SGHTA and CDR2 as FQGTGA. The CDR3 has 10 amino acids. The CDR3 DNA follows: TGTACCAGCAGCCTCCCGGCGCAGTATTTT. Protein product: CTSSLPAQYF. The full variable domain, completed using reference TRBV7-3 and TRBJ2-3, is GAGVSQTPSNKVTEKGKYVELRCDPISGHTALYWYRQSLGQGPEFLIYFQGTGAADDSGLPNDRFFAVRPEGSVSTLKIQRTERGDSAVYLCTSSLPAQYFGPGTRLTVL.

This clonotype was observed a single time. The CDR3 DNA is TGTGCCAGCAGAGACTACAAAGAGACCCAGTACTTC. Translation: CASRDYKETQYF. V usage is TRBV27 and J usage is TRBJ2-5, with D tentatively TRBD2 (5 bases). CDR3 size: 12 residues. The V and J ends lost 6 bases and 3 bases respectively, with 8 bases between them. Germline assignment: CDR1 MNHEY and CDR2 SMNVEV (reference sequence).

The chain joins TRBV27 to TRBJ1-5; D remains unclear. V shed 2 bases and J shed 3 bases, with 5 bases lying between them. The CDR3 sequence is 13 residues long. From germline, CDR1 is MNHEY and CDR2 SMNVEV (reference sequence). For the CDR3, the DNA is TGTGCCAGCAGTTTAACATTCAATCAGCCCCAGCATTTT. Its translation is CASSLTFNQPQHF.

As to this clonotype: The junction departs from the called germline gene at one end, perhaps through a read error. This chain links TRBV28 with TRBJ1-6; TRBD1 matches 8 bases. Germline V gives CDR1 MDHEN, CDR2 SYDVKM. This CDR3 has 14 amino acids. CDR3 residues: CASSPGTGRSPPHF. CDR3 coding DNA: TGTGCCAGCAGTCCCGGGACAGGCAGGTCACCCCCCCACTTT.

This clonotype was recorded a few times. CDR3 sequence: CATSQSGTGGYEQYF. The DNA of the CDR3 is TGTGCCACCAGCCAATCCGGGACAGGGGGCTACGAGCAGTACTTC. The chain employs TRBV15 and TRBJ2-7, with 11 bases that match TRBD1. The CDR3 sequence is 15 residues long. Germline values: CDR1 LNHNV, CDR2 YYDKDF (reference sequence). Unmatched junction bases numbered 6, after V lost 5 bases and J lost 3 bases.